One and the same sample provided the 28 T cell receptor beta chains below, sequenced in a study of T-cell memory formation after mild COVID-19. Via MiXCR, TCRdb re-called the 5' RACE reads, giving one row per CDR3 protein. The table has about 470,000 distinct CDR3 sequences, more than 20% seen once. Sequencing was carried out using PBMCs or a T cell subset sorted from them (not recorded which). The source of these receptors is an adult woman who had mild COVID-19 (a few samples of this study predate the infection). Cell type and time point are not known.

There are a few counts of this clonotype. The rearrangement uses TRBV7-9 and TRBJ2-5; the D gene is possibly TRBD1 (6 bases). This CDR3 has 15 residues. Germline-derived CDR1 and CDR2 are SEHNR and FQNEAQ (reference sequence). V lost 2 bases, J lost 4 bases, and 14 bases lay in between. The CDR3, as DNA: TGTGCCAGCAGCTTACAGGGGTACGGGACAGAGACCCAGTACTTC. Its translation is CASSLQGYGTETQYF.

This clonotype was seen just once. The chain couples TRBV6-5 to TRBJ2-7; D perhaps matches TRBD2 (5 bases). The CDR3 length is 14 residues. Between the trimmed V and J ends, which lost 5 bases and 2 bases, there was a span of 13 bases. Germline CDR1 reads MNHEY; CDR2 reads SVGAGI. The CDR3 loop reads CASSQAAPPYEQYF. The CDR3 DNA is TGTGCCAGCAGTCAAGCGGCCCCTCCCTACGAGCAGTACTTC.

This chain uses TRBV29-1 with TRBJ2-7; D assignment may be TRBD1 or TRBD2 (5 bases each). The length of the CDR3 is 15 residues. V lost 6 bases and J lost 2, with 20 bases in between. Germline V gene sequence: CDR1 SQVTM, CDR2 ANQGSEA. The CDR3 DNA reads TGCAGCGTCCGCCGTTGGGACGGAAGCACCTACGAGCAGTACTTC. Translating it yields CSVRRWDGSTYEQYF.

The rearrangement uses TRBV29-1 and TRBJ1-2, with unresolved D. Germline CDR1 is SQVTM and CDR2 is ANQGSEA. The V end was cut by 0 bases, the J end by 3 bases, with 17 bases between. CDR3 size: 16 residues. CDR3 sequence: CSVEDLGRVSDYGYTF. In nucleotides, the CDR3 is TGCAGCGTTGAAGATCTTGGGAGGGTCAGTGACTATGGCTACACCTTC.

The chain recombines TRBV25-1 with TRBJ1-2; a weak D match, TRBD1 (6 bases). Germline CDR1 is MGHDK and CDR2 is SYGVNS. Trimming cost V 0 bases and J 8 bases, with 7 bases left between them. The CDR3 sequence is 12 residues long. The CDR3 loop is CASSEYGGGYTF. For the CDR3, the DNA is TGTGCCAGCAGTGAATACGGGGGCGGCTACACCTTC.

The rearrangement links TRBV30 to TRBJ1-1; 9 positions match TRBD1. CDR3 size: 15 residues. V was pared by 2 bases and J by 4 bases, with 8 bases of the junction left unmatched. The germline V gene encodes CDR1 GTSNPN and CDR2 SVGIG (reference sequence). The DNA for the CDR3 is TGTGCCTGGAGTCTTACAGGGGGCCGAGCCACTGAAGCTTTCTTT. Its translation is CAWSLTGGRATEAFF.

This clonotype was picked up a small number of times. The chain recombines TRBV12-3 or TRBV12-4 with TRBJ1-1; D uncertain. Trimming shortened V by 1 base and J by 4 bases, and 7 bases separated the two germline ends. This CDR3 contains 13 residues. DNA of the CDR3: TGTGCCAGCAGTTTAGAATTGAGCACTGAAGCTTTCTTT. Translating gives CASSLELSTEAFF.

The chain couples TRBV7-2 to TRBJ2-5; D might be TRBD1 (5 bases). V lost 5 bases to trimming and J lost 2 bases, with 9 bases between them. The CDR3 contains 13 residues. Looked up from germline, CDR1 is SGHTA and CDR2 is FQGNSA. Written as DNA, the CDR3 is TGTGCCAGCAGCCCCAGGGCGCAAGAGACCCAGTACTTC. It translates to CASSPRAQETQYF.

This chain's CDR3 is CATSDRAETQYF. DNA for the CDR3: TGTGCCACCAGCGACAGGGCCGAGACCCAGTACTTC. The chain couples TRBV15 to TRBJ2-5; 7 positions match TRBD1. The V and J ends lost 5 bases and 5 bases, in that order; junction bases with no gene match: 2. Germline assignment: CDR1 LNHNV and CDR2 YYDKDF (reference sequence). The CDR3 length is 12 residues. The whole variable domain, remainder taken from reference TRBV15 and TRBJ2-5, is DAMVIQNPRYQVTQFGKPVTLSCSQTLNHNVMYWYQQKSSQAPKLLFHYYDKDFNNEADTPDNFQSRRPNTSFCFLDIRSPGLGDTAMYLCATSDRAETQYFGPGTRLLVL.

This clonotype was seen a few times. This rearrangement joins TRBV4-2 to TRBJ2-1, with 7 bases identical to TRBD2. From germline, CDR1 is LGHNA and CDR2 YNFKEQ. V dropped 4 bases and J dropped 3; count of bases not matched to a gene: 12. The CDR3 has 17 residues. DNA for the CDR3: TGTGCCAGCAGCCGGCCTTCGGGGGGAAGGGTCTACAATGAGCAGTTCTTC. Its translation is CASSRPSGGRVYNEQFF.

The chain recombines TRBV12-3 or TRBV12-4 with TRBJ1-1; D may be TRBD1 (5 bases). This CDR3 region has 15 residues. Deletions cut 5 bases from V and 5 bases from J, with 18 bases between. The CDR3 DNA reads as TGTGCCAGCAGTCCTCCGACAGCGGGCTATACTGAAGCTTTCTTT. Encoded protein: CASSPPTAGYTEAFF.

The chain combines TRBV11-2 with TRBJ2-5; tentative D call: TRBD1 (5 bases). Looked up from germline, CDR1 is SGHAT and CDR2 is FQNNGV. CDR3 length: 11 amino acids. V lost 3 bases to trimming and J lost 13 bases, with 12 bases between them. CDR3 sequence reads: CASSFGHELYF. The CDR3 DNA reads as TGTGCCAGCAGCTTTGGACATGAGCTGTACTTC.

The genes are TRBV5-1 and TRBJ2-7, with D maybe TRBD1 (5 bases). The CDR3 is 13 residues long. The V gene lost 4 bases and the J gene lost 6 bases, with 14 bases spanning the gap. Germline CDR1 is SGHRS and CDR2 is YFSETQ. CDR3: CASSVYQGSEQYF. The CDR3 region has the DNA TGCGCCAGCAGCGTATACCAGGGTAGCGAGCAGTACTTC.

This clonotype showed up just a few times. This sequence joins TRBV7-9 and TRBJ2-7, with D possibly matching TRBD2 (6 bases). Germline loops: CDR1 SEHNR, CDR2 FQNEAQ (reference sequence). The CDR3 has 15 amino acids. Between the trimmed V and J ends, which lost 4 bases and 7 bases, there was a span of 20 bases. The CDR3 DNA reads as TGTGCCAGCAGCTACGAGTCGGGAGTAGTCCTTGAGCAGTACTTC. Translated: CASSYESGVVLEQYF.

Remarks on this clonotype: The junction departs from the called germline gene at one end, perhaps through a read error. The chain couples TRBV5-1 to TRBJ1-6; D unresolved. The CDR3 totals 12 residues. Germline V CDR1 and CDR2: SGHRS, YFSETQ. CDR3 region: CASRLGTSPLHF. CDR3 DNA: TGCGCCAGCCGCTTAGGCACCTCACCCCTCCACTTT.

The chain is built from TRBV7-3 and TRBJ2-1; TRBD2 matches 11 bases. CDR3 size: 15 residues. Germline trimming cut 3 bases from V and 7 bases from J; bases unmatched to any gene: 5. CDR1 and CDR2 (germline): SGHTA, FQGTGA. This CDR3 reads CASSLLAGGTNEQFF. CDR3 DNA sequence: TGTGCCAGCAGCTTGCTAGCGGGAGGTACTAATGAGCAGTTCTTC.

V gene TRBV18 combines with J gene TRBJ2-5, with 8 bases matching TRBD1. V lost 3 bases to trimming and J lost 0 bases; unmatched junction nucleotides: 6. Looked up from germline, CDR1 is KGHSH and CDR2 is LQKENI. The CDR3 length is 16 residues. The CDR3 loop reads CASSPLAGGYQETQYF. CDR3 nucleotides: TGTGCCAGCTCACCTTTGGCAGGGGGCTACCAAGAGACCCAGTACTTC.

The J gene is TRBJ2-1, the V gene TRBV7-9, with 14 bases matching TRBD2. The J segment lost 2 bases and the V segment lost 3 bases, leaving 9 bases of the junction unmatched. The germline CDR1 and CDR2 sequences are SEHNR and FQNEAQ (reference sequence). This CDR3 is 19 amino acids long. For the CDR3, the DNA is TGTGCCAGCAGCTTGTGGACTAGCGGGAGGCTTCGGGCCTACAATGAGCAGTTCTTC. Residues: CASSLWTSGRLRAYNEQFF.

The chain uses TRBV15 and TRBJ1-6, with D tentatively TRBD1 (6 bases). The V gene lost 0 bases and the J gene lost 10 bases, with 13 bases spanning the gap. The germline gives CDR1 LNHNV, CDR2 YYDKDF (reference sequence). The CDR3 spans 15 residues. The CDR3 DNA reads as TGTGCCACCAGCAGAGATCGAGGCACAGGGTCACCCCTCCACTTT. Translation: CATSRDRGTGSPLHF.

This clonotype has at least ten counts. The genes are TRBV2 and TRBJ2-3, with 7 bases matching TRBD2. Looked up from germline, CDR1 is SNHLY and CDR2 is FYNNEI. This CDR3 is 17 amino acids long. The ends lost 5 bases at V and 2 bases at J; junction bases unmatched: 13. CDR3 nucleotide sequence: TGTGCCAGCAGTCCCCTTAGCGGGCTAGCACTCACAGATACGCAGTATTTT. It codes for CASSPLSGLALTDTQYF.

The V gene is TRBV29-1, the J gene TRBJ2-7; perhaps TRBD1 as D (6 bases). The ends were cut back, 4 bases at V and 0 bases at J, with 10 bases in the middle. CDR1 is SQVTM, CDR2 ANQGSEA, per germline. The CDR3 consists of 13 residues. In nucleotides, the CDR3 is TGCAGCGTTGTTCCAGGGGCCTCCTACGAGCAGTACTTC. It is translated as CSVVPGASYEQYF.

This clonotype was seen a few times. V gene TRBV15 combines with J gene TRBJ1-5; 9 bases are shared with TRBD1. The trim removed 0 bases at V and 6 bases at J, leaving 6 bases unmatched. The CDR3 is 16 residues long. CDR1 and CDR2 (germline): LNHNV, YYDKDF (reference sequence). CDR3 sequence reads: CATSRDRTGAAQPQHF. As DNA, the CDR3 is TGTGCCACCAGCAGAGATAGGACAGGGGCTGCTCAGCCCCAGCATTTT.

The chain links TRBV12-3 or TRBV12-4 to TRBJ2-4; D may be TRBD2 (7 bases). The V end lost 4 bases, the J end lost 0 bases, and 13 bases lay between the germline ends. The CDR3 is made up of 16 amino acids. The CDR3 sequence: CASSWGGTLAKNIQYF. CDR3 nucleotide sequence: TGTGCCAGCAGTTGGGGGGGGACACTAGCCAAAAACATTCAGTACTTC.

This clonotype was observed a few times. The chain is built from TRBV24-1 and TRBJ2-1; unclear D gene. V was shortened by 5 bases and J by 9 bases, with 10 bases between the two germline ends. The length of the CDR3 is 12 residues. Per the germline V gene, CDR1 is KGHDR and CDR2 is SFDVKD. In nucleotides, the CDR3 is TGTGCCACCAGTGCCTCCGGTGGTGAGCAGTTCTTC. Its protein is CATSASGGEQFF.

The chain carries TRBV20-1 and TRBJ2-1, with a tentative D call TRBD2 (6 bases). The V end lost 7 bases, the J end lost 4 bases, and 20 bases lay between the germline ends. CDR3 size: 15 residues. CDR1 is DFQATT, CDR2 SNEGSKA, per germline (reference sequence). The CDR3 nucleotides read TGCAGTGTAGGGTCAACTAGCCGAGTTTACAATGAGCAGTTCTTC. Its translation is CSVGSTSRVYNEQFF.

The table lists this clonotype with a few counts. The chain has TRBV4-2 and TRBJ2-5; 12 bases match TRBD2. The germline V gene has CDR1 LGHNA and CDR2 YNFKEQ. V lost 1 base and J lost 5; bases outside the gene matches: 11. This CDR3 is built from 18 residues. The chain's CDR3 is CASSQGETSGSEWETQYF. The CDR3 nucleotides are TGTGCCAGCAGCCAAGGAGAGACTAGCGGGAGTGAGTGGGAGACCCAGTACTTC.

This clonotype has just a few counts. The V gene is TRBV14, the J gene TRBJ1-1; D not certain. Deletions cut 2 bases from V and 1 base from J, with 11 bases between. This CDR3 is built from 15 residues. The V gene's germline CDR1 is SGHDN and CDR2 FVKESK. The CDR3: CASSQRWLENTEAFF. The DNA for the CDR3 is TGTGCCAGCAGCCAAAGATGGTTGGAGAACACTGAAGCTTTCTTT. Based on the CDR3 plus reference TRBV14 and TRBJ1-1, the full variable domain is EAGVTQFPSHSVIEKGQTVTLRCDPISGHDNLYWYRRVMGKEIKFLLHFVKESKQDESGMPNNRFLAERTGGTYSTLKVQPAELEDSGVYFCASSQRWLENTEAFFGQGTRLTVV.

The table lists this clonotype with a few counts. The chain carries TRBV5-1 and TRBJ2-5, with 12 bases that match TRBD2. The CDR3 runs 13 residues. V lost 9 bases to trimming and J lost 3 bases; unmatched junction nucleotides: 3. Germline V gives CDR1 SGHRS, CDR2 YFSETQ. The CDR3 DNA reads TGCGCCACCCGACTAGCGGGGGAAGAGACCCAGTACTTC. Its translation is CATRLAGEETQYF. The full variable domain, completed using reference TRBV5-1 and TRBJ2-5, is KAGVTQTPRYLIKTRGQQVTLSCSPISGHRSVSWYQQTPGQGLQFLFEYFSETQRNKGNFPGRFSGRQFSNSRSEMNVSTLELGDSALYLCATRLAGEETQYFGPGTRLLVL.